The entry that follows covers one T cell receptor beta chain sequence. What it recognizes is unknown. Trimming took off 4 bases at V and 0 bases at J, with 10 bases between the two ends. The CDR3 length is 15 residues. Germline V gives CDR1 MNHNS, CDR2 SASEGT. Naive CD8 populations comprised CD45RO-negative cells positively selected for CCR7, excluding terminally differentiated effector memory CD45RA+ cells. Caucasian adults living in Nashville, Tennessee, provided all samples. The sample is drawn from a study of shared clonotypes between healthy human individuals. Study results and caveats: Clonotypes shared by all four donors outscored non-shared clonotypes in generation probability.

Genomic DNA per cell subset filled all wells of several immunoSEQ plates. Profiled with immunoSEQ multiplex PCR; TCRdb holds only in-frame clones, not every one. The sample shows about 2 million clones, approximately 94% of them seen only once. The clonotype was recovered from a man aged 18-30 years in good health. The chain is built from TRBV6-1 and TRBJ1-5; D uncertain. The specimen sequenced was naive CD8+ T cells sorted from blood. The CDR3 here is CASSVGAASNQPQHF. The DNA for the CDR3 is TGTGCCAGCAGTGTGGGAGCCGCTAGCAATCAGCCCCAGCATTTT.